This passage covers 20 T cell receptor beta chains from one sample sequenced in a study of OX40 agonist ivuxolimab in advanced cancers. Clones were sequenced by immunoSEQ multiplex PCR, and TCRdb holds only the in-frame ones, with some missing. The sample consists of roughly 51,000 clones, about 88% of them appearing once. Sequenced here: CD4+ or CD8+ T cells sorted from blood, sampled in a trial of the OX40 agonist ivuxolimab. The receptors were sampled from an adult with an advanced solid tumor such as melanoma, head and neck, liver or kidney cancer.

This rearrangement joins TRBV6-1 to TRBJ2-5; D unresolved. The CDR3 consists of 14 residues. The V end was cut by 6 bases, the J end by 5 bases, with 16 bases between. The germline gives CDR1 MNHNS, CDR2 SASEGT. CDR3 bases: TGTGCCAGCAGCGCCCTCCAACACGGCGAGACCCAGTACTTC. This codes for CASSALQHGETQYF.

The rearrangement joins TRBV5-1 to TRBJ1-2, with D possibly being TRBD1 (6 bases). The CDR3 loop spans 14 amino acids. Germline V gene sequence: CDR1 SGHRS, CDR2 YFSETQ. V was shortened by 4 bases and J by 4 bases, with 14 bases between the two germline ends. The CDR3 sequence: CASSQKQGSYGYTF. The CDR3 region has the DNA TGCGCCAGCAGCCAAAAACAGGGAAGCTATGGCTACACCTTC.

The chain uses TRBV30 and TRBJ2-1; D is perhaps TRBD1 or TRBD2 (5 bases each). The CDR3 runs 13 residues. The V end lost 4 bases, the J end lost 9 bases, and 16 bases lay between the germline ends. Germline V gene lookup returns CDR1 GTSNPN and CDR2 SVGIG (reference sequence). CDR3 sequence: CAWTPGPGIEQFF. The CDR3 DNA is TGTGCCTGGACACCGGGGCCGGGGATTGAGCAGTTCTTC.

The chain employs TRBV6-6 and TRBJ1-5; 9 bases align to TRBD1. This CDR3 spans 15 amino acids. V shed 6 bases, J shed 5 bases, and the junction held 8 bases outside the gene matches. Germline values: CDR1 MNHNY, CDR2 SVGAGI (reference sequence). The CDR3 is CASSSDRGLDQPQHF. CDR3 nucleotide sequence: TGTGCCAGCAGCTCGGACAGGGGATTAGATCAGCCCCAGCATTTT.

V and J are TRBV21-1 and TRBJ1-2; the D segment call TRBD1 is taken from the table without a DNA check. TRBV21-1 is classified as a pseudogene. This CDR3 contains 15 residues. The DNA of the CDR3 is TGTGCCAGCAGCAAAGGATCAAGGGGAACAAATGGCTACACCTTC. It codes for CASSKGSRGTNGYTF.

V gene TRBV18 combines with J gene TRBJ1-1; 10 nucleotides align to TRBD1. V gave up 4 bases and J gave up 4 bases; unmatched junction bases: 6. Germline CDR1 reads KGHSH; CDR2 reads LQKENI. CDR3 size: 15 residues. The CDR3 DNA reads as TGTGCCAGCTCACGTTCGGGACAGGGGAGCACTGAAGCTTTCTTT. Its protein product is CASSRSGQGSTEAFF.

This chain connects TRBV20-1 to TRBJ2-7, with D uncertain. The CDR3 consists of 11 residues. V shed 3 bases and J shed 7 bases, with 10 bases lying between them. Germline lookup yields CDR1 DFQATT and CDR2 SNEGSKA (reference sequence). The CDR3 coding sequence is TGCAGTGCTAGCAACTTGCGGGAGCAGTACTTC. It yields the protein CSASNLREQYF.

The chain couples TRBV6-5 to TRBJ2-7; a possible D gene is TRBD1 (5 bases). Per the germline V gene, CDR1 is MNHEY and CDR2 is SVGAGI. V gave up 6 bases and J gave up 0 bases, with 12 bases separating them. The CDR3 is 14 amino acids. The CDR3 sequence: CASRRQLLSYEQYF. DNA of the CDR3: TGTGCCAGCAGACGACAGCTACTCTCCTACGAGCAGTACTTC.

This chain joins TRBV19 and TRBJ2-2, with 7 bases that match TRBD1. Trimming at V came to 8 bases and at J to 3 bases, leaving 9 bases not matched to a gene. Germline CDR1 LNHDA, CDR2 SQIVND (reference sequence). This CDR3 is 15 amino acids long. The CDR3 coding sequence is TGTGCCAGTGGCACCGGGACAGCCCACACCGGGGAGCTGTTTTTT. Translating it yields CASGTGTAHTGELFF.

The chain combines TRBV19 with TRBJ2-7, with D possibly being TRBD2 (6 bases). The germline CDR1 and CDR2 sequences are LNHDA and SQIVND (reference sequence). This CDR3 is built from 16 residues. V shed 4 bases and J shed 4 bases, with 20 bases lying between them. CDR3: CASSRSSAGLKYEQYF. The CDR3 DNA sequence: TGTGCCAGTAGTAGGAGTTCCGCGGGGCTCAAATACGAGCAGTACTTC.

This CDR3 reads CASGQGQYTDTQYF. In DNA form, the CDR3 reads TGTGCCAGCGGACAGGGGCAATACACAGATACGCAGTATTTT. The chain combines TRBV2 with TRBJ2-3, with 9 nucleotides matching TRBD1. Germline loops: CDR1 SNHLY, CDR2 FYNNEI. This CDR3 comprises 14 residues. J was trimmed by 2 bases and V by 8 bases; bases with no gene match: 5.

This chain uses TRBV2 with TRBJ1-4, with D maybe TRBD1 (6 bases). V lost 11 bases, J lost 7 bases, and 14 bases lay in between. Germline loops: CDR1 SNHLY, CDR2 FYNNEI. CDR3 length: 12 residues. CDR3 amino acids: CASQGVGEKLFF. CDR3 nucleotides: TGTGCCTCACAGGGCGTCGGTGAAAAACTGTTTTTT.

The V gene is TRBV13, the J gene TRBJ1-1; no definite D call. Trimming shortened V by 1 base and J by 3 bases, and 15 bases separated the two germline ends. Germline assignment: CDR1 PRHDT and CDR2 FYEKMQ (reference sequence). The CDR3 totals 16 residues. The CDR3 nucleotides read TGTGCCAGCAGCTTAGATGGGGATCGGAGGGACACTGAAGCTTTCTTT. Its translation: CASSLDGDRRDTEAFF. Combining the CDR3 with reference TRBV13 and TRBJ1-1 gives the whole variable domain AAGVIQSPRHLIKEKRETATLKCYPIPRHDTVYWYQQGPGQDPQFLISFYEKMQSDKGSIPDRFSAQQFSDYHSELNMSSLELGDSALYFCASSLDGDRRDTEAFFGQGTRLTVV.

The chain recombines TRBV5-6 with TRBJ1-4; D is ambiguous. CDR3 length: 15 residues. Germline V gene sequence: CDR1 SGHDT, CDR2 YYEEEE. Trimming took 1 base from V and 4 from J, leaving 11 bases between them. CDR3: CASSLIDTNNEKLFF. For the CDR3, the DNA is TGTGCCAGCAGCTTGATTGACACAAATAATGAAAAACTGTTTTTT. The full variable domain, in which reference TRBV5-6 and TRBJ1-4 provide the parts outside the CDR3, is DAGVTQSPTHLIKTRGQQVTLRCSPKSGHDTVSWYQQALGQGPQFIFQYYEEEERQRGNFPDRFSGHQFPNYSSELNVNALLLGDSALYLCASSLIDTNNEKLFFGSGTQLSVL.

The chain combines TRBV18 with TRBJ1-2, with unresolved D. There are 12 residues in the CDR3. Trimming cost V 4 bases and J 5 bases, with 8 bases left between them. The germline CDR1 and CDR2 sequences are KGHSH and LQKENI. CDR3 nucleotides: TGTGCCAGCTCACTTCCGCAGTATGGCTACACCTTC. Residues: CASSLPQYGYTF. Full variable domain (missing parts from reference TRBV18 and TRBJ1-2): NAGVMQNPRHLVRRRGQEARLRCSPMKGHSHVYWYRQLPEEGLKFMVYLQKENIIDESGMPKERFSAEFPKEGPSILRIQQVVRGDSAAYFCASSLPQYGYTFGSGTRLTVV.

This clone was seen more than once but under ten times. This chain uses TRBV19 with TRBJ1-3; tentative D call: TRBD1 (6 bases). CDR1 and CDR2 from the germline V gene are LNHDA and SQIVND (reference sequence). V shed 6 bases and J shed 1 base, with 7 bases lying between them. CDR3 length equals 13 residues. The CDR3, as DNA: TGTGCCAGTAGCACAGGGTCTGGAAACACCATATATTTT. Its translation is CASSTGSGNTIYF.

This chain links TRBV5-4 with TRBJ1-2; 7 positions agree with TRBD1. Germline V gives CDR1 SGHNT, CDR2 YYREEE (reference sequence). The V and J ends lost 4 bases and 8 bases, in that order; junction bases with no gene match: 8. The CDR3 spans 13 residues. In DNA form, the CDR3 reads TGTGCCAGCAGCCAGAGTAGGGGGCGAGGCTACACCTTC. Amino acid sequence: CASSQSRGRGYTF.

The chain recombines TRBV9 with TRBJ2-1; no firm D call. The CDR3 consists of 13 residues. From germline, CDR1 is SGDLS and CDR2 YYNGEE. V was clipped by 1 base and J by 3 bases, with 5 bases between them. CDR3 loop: CASSVSNYNEQFF. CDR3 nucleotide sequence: TGTGCCAGCAGCGTAAGCAACTACAATGAGCAGTTCTTC.

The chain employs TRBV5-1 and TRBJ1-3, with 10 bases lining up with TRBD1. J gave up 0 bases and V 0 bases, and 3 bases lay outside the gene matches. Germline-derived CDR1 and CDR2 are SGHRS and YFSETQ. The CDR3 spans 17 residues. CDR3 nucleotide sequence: TGCGCCAGCAGCTTGGGGACAGGGGGAAACTCTGGAAACACCATATATTTT. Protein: CASSLGTGGNSGNTIYF.

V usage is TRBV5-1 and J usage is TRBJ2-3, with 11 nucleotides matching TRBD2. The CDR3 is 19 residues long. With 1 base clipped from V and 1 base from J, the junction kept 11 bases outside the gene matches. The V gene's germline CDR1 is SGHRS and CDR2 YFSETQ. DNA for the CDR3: TGCGCCAGCAGCTTGAGGGGACTAGCGGCCAAAGGCGGCACAGATACGCAGTATTTT. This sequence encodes CASSLRGLAAKGGTDTQYF.